The source of this T cell receptor (beta chain) is a study of vaccination and CD4 T cells after COVID-19. Study information: Median time from second vaccine dose to sampling was roughly 76 days (14 to 241).

V dropped 6 bases and J dropped 0; count of bases not matched to a gene: 6. The CDR3 runs to 16 residues. Germline CDR1 SNHLY, CDR2 FYNNEI. As for treatment: roughly 10-day PBMC culture with coronavirus spike peptide pools or control peptides (ViraFEST assay). Oncomine TCR Beta short-read sequencing was applied to DNA from cultured CD4+ T cells. TCRdb recomputed calls from the PCR reads with MiXCR, one row per CDR3 protein. The table has 15,000 to 20,000 distinct CDR3 sequences, 35% to 45% seen once. For this clonotype: The antigen is unknown.

V and J are TRBV2 and TRBJ2-5; 11 bases are a match to TRBD2. The TCR was taken from a human donor who received a COVID-19 vaccine. The sequenced sample was CD4+ T cells from blood, cultured in vitro, obtained before SARS-CoV-2 vaccination. CDR3 in DNA: TGTGCCAGCAGCAGGACGGGACTAGCGGACCAAGAGACCCAGTACTTC. It is translated as CASSRTGLADQETQYF.